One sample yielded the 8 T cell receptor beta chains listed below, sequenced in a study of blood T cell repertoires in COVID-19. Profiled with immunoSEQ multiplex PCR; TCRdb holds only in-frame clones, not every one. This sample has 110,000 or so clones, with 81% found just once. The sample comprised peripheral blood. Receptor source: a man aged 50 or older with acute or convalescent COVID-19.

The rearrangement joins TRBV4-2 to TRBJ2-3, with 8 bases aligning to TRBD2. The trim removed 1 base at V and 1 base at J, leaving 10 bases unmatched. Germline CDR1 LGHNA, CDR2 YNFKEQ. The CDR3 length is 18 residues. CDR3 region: CASSQGNRGAGGTDTQYF. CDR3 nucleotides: TGTGCCAGCAGCCAAGGGAATCGTGGAGCGGGGGGCACAGATACGCAGTATTTT.

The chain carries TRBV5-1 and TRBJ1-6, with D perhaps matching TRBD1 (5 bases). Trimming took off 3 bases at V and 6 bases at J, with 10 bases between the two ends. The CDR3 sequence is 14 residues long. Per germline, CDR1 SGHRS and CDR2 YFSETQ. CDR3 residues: CASSSSGGNSPLHF. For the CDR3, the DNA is TGCGCCAGCAGCTCATCCGGGGGTAATTCACCCCTCCACTTT.

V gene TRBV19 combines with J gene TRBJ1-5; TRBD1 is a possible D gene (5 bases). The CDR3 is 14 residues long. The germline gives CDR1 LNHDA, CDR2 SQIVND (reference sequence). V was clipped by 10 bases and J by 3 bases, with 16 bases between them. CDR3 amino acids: CATRVQGDNQPQHF. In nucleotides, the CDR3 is TGTGCCACAAGGGTCCAGGGTGACAATCAGCCCCAGCATTTT.

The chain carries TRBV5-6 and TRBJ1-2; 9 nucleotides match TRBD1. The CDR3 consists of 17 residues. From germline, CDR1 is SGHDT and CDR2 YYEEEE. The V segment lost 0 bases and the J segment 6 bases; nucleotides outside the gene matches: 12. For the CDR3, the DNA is TGTGCCAGCAGCTTGGACAGGGGGCGCATGTCTCTTCATGGCTACACCTTC. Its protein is CASSLDRGRMSLHGYTF.

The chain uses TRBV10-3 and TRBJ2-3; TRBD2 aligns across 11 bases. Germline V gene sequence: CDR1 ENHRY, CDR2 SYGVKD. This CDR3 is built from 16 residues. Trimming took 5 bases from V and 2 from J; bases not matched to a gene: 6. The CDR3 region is CAISKLAGDNTDTQYF. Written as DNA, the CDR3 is TGTGCCATCAGTAAACTAGCGGGGGATAACACAGATACGCAGTATTTT.

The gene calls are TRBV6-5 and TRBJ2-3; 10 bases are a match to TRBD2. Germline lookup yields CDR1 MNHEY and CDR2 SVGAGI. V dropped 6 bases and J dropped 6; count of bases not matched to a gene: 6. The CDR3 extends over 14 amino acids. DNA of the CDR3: TGTGCCAGCAGGGTTGGTAGCGGGGGGGATACGCAGTATTTT. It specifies CASRVGSGGDTQYF.

CDR3 protein: CAWSVDYSSYNEQFF. DNA of the CDR3: TGTGCCTGGAGTGTAGACTACAGCTCCTACAATGAGCAGTTCTTC. The chain combines TRBV30 with TRBJ2-1, with D perhaps matching TRBD2 (5 bases). V was pared by 0 bases and J by 0 bases, with 9 bases between. The CDR3 loop spans 15 amino acids. Germline CDR1 is GTSNPN and CDR2 is SVGIG (reference sequence).

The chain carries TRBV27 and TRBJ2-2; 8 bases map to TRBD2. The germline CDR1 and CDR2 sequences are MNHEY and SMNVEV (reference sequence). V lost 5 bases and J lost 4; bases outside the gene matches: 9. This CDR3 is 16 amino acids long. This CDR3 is CASSPDLRGGTGELFF. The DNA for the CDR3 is TGTGCCAGCAGTCCCGACCTTCGGGGGGGCACCGGGGAGCTGTTTTTT.